The 22 T cell receptor beta chains in this list originate from one sample, sequenced in a study of shared clonotypes between healthy human individuals. Repertoires were generated with immunoSEQ multiplex PCR, while TCRdb's copy carries only in-frame clones and drops some. The table has around 2,000,000 clones, over 85% seen once. The sample taken for sequencing was naive CD4+ T cells sorted from blood. The subset denotes: CD45RA+ positively selected. These receptors all stem from a man between 18 and 35 years old in good health.

As for this clone: Other DNA sequences in this sample translate to the same CDR3. The chain links TRBV5-1 to TRBJ1-2, with D tentatively TRBD1 (5 bases). The germline V gene encodes CDR1 SGHRS and CDR2 YFSETQ. This CDR3 has 16 residues. The germline V and J ends were trimmed by 1 base and 0 bases, with 13 bases remaining between them. CDR3 DNA sequence: TGCGCCAGCAGCTTGACTGGGGGTTTAGCTAACTATGGCTACACCTTC. As protein: CASSLTGGLANYGYTF.

This clone was seen just once. V gene TRBV5-1 combines with J gene TRBJ2-7; D might be TRBD2 (6 bases). Trimming shortened V by 4 bases and J by 2 bases, and 13 bases separated the two germline ends. Germline CDR1 is SGHRS and CDR2 is YFSETQ. The CDR3 covers 14 residues. The CDR3 coding sequence is TGCGCCAGCAGCCTGCGGGGATTAACCTACGAGCAGTACTTC. This translates into CASSLRGLTYEQYF.

This chain joins TRBV2 and TRBJ2-5, with D perhaps matching TRBD1 (5 bases). CDR1 is SNHLY and CDR2 is FYNNEI in the germline V gene. The CDR3 loop spans 12 amino acids. V was clipped by 7 bases and J by 4 bases, with 10 bases between them. The CDR3: CASKAGSETQYF. In nucleotides, the CDR3 is TGTGCCAGCAAAGCAGGGTCAGAGACCCAGTACTTC.

The gene calls are TRBV6-5 and TRBJ2-5; possible D gene TRBD1, 5 bases. V was cut by 5 bases and J by 4 bases, with 14 bases left in between. CDR1 MNHEY and CDR2 SVGAGI come from the germline V gene. The CDR3 totals 14 residues. DNA of the CDR3: TGTGCCAGCAGTAATCAGGGCCTGGGAGAGACCCAGTACTTC. It translates to CASSNQGLGETQYF.

This clone appeared a single time. This chain connects TRBV6-5 to TRBJ2-6; D remains ambiguous. Germline V gene data show CDR1 as MNHEY and CDR2 as SVGAGI. V dropped 0 bases and J dropped 0 bases, with 6 bases sitting between them. The length of the CDR3 is 16 residues. The CDR3 region has the DNA TGTGCCAGCAGTTACTCTCGGAGCTCTGGGGCCAACGTCCTGACTTTC. Protein: CASSYSRSSGANVLTF.

Comment on this clone: The germline gene is not matched at one end of the junction; a read error may be the cause. The chain carries TRBV6-5 and TRBJ2-5; D could derive from TRBD1 or TRBD2 (5 bases each). Germline V CDR1 and CDR2: MNHEY, SVGAGI. The CDR3 contains 12 residues. CDR3 region: CAISGGSETQYF. DNA for the CDR3: TGTGCCATCAGTGGGGGATCCGAGACCCAGTACTTC.

The chain carries TRBV6-5 and TRBJ1-2, with a weak D call TRBD1 (5 bases). Germline V lookup: CDR1 MNHEY, CDR2 SVGAGI. This CDR3 spans 16 amino acids. V was pared by 2 bases and J by 5 bases, with 18 bases between. CDR3 in DNA: TGTGCCAGCAGTTACGGGGGTCCCATGGAGGGATATGGCTACACCTTC. It yields the protein CASSYGGPMEGYGYTF.

The chain employs TRBV6-5 and TRBJ2-1, with TRBD1 matching over 7 bases. Per the germline V gene, CDR1 is MNHEY and CDR2 is SVGAGI. V gave up 6 bases and J gave up 12 bases; unmatched junction bases: 8. The CDR3 has 12 residues. The CDR3 DNA reads TGTGCCAGCAGCCTGCGACAGGGAAGGCAGTTCTTC. Residues: CASSLRQGRQFF.

This chain joins TRBV18 and TRBJ2-3; TRBD1 agrees at 7 bases. The V gene end was trimmed by 2 bases and the J gene end by 5 bases; junction bases not matched to a gene: 10. The CDR3 has 16 residues. CDR1 KGHSH and CDR2 LQKENI come from the germline V gene. CDR3 sequence reads: CASSPVTGMSGDTQYF. CDR3 sequence (DNA): TGTGCCAGCTCACCAGTGACAGGGATGTCAGGAGATACGCAGTATTTT. Variable domain in full (rest from reference TRBV18 and TRBJ2-3): NAGVMQNPRHLVRRRGQEARLRCSPMKGHSHVYWYRQLPEEGLKFMVYLQKENIIDESGMPKERFSAEFPKEGPSILRIQQVVRGDSAAYFCASSPVTGMSGDTQYFGPGTRLTVL.

V gene TRBV19 combines with J gene TRBJ2-7; 7 positions agree with TRBD2. The CDR3 contains 15 residues. The germline V gene encodes CDR1 LNHDA and CDR2 SQIVND (reference sequence). The V and J ends lost 11 bases and 2 bases, in that order; junction bases with no gene match: 15. This CDR3 reads CARSSGKVAPYEQYF. The CDR3, as DNA: TGTGCCCGCTCGAGCGGGAAGGTTGCTCCCTACGAGCAGTACTTC.

The rearrangement links TRBV11-1 to TRBJ2-1; TRBD1 is a possible D gene (5 bases). Germline assignment: CDR1 SGHAT and CDR2 FQDESV (reference sequence). This CDR3 contains 15 residues. Trimming removed 5 bases at V and 6 bases at J, with 17 bases between. The CDR3 coding sequence is TGTGCCAGCAGCCCGCAGGGCCCCAAGGCCAATGAGCAGTTCTTC. Translating it yields CASSPQGPKANEQFF.

The V and J genes are TRBV6-6 and TRBJ1-6; D is unresolved. Per germline, CDR1 MNHNY and CDR2 SVGAGI (reference sequence). The length of the CDR3 is 13 residues. Trimming left V 8 bases short and J 7 bases short, with 12 bases between. The CDR3 loop reads CASGLPGNSPLHF. The CDR3 DNA sequence: TGTGCCAGCGGCCTACCCGGGAATTCACCCCTCCACTTT.

This clone was recorded once. The J gene is TRBJ1-6, the V gene TRBV10-3, with D uncertain. Trimming pared 0 bases from V and 5 bases from J, leaving 20 bases between. The length of the CDR3 is 19 residues. Germline V CDR1 and CDR2: ENHRY, SYGVKD. DNA for the CDR3: TGTGCCATCAGTGAGTCACCAGGTTCGGCCTCGTCAGATAATTCACCCCTCCACTTT. This sequence encodes CAISESPGSASSDNSPLHF.

The J gene is TRBJ1-3, the V gene TRBV29-1; the match to TRBD1 covers 10 bases. Germline loops: CDR1 SQVTM, CDR2 ANQGSEA. The CDR3 runs to 19 residues. V was pared by 1 base and J by 3 bases, with 15 bases of the junction left unmatched. In nucleotides, the CDR3 is TGCAGCGTTGAAGGGACAGACAGGGGGCAACCTTTTGGTGGAAACACCATATATTTT. It codes for CSVEGTDRGQPFGGNTIYF. Supplemented by reference TRBV29-1 and TRBJ1-3, the full variable domain reads SAVISQKPSRDICQRGTSLTIQCQVDSQVTMMFWYRQQPGQSLTLIATANQGSEATYESGFVIDKFPISRPNLTFSTLTVSNMSPEDSSIYLCSVEGTDRGQPFGGNTIYFGEGSWLTVV.

This clone has just one count. The chain combines TRBV6-5 with TRBJ1-1; tentative D call: TRBD1 (5 bases). This CDR3 spans 11 amino acids. The V end was cut by 6 bases, the J end by 8 bases, with 10 bases between. Germline CDR1 is MNHEY and CDR2 is SVGAGI. The CDR3: CASRQGQEAFF. DNA for the CDR3: TGTGCCAGCAGACAAGGACAAGAAGCTTTCTTT.

The chain has TRBV7-9 and TRBJ2-1, with D uncertain. Trimming left V 1 base short and J 3 bases short, with 7 bases between. The CDR3 contains 14 residues. Germline V gives CDR1 SEHNR, CDR2 FQNEAQ (reference sequence). CDR3 DNA sequence: TGTGCCAGCAGCTTAGTTAACAGCTACAATGAGCAGTTCTTC. Amino acids: CASSLVNSYNEQFF.

The chain joins TRBV12-5 to TRBJ2-7, with 7 bases fitting TRBD1. After removal of 0 bases from V and 3 bases from J, the junction contained 5 bases not matched to a gene. The germline CDR1 and CDR2 sequences are LGHNT and FRNRAP. The CDR3 covers 15 residues. CDR3 DNA sequence: TGTGCTAGTGGTTTGGTACGTGACAGGGTCTACGAGCAGTACTTC. It translates to CASGLVRDRVYEQYF.

This sequence joins TRBV4-3 and TRBJ2-2, with a weak D call TRBD1 (6 bases). The germline V and J ends were trimmed by 0 bases and 5 bases, with 16 bases remaining between them. Germline loops: CDR1 LGHNA, CDR2 YSLEER. This CDR3 spans 17 amino acids. The chain's CDR3 is CASSQDRGRGGTGELFF. The DNA for the CDR3 is TGCGCCAGCAGCCAAGATAGAGGCAGGGGTGGTACCGGGGAGCTGTTTTTT.

As concerns this clone: The same CDR3 also results from other DNA sequences found in this sample. The rearrangement uses TRBV10-3 and TRBJ2-7, with D hard to call. Germline V gene sequence: CDR1 ENHRY, CDR2 SYGVKD. Trimming removed 3 bases from V and 0 bases from J, with 3 bases in between. CDR3 size: 12 residues. The CDR3 region has the DNA TGTGCCATCAGTGAAACCTCCTACGAGCAGTACTTC. Its translation is CAISETSYEQYF.

In regard to this clone: A clone one base away is much larger, so this may be a read error. The chain links TRBV28 to TRBJ1-2; D is unclear. CDR1 is MDHEN and CDR2 is SYDVKM in the germline V gene. This CDR3 is built from 12 residues. CDR3 loop: CAGSVIEYGYTF. CDR3 sequence (DNA): TGTGCCGGCAGTGTGATAGAGTATGGCTACACCTTC.

The chain is built from TRBV6-6 and TRBJ1-3; D remains unclear. The CDR3 runs 15 residues. V dropped 6 bases and J dropped 6 bases, with 18 bases sitting between them. The V gene's germline CDR1 is MNHNY and CDR2 SVGAGI (reference sequence). CDR3 protein: CASSPGSLGENTIYF. CDR3 DNA: TGTGCCAGCAGCCCCGGATCTTTAGGAGAAAACACCATATATTTT.

J is TRBJ2-7 and V is TRBV2; the D gene is possibly TRBD2 (5 bases). This CDR3 is 15 amino acids long. Germline V gene sequence: CDR1 SNHLY, CDR2 FYNNEI. V shed 6 bases and J shed 5 bases, with 20 bases lying between them. The DNA for the CDR3 is TGTGCCAGCAGCGAGGGCCGGATGGTTTGGGACGAGCAGTACTTC. Its translation: CASSEGRMVWDEQYF. Full variable domain (missing parts from reference TRBV2 and TRBJ2-7): EPEVTQTPSHQVTQMGQEVILRCVPISNHLYFYWYRQILGQKVEFLVSFYNNEISEKSEIFDDQFSVERPDGSNFTLKIRSTKLEDSAMYFCASSEGRMVWDEQYFGPGTRLTVT.